This is a list of T cell receptor beta chains from one sample in a study of blood T cell repertoires in COVID-19. Method: immunoSEQ multiplex PCR; TCRdb's copy keeps in-frame clones and lacks some. The sample has roughly 380,000 clones, about 89% seen once; the top ten hold less than 2%. The sample was peripheral blood. These receptors were taken from a middle-aged woman with COVID-19, enrolled during active disease. CDR3s leave out the opening cysteine and the closing phenylalanine or tryptophan.

cdr3_aa v_call
ASSLYRASLQY TRBV5-6
ASSVRGHTGELF TRBV9
ATSDPAAVGNEQF TRBV24-1
ASSPGTSGNTGELF TRBV18
ASKTTGENYGYT TRBV9
ASSVQPNEQF TRBV5-1
ASSPTREGRKSEKLF TRBV13
ASSKQTGNGNTIY TRBV11-2
ASSVGEVGYGYT TRBV9
ASSLGLPRSPYEQY TRBV5-4
ASSLDGYPRNEQY TRBV27
SVYRGLNTEAF TRBV29-1
ASRPPDNNYGYT TRBV28
ASRGTGIVDQPQH TRBV2
ASSQAGQGAWSYGYT TRBV14
ASSGTGDTGELF TRBV25-1
ASSKERGGEQF TRBV21-1
ASSLVRVSTSYEQY TRBV5-1
ASSVDSRTEAF TRBV7-2
ASRQDTLSGTEAF TRBV27
ASSLSQNSNQPQH TRBV27
ATSDLRIGTGFHPNRVQAQH TRBV24-1
SARLSGEAF TRBV20-1
ASSKVGQGGYT TRBV19
ASSLYHRLNTEAF TRBV7-3
ASVSSDRIINNQPQH TRBV28
ASSFGVADTQY TRBV27
ASRRAGQNNSPLH TRBV5-4
ASSSHSGGPTYEQY TRBV6-6
ASSLRRGYNSPLH TRBV5-4
ASSSGGTASGYGYT TRBV5-6
ASSKSSTGMNTEAF TRBV19
ASSQDPSSYEQY TRBV4-1
SAGHPRTEAF TRBV29-1
ASSQDWQGTQY TRBV4-3